The entry below describes one T cell receptor (beta chain). Its antigen specificity is not known. No quality values exist for individual bases; no much larger clone is one base distant. V is clipped by 5 bases and J by 0 bases, and the sequence between their germline boundaries is 14 bases long. Spanning cysteine to phenylalanine, the CDR3 consists of 16 amino acids. Of the read, only the CDR3 DNA is kept; its 48 bases are in frame from base 1. For CDR1 and CDR2, the germline V gene (reference sequence) lists MNHEY and SMNVEV. This sample is drawn from a study of T-cell memory formation after mild COVID-19 (dated by TCRdb to about 2021). At the level of the whole study: Most TCR sequence clusters were specific to one of the two donors. Longitudinal TCRalpha and TCRbeta repertoire sequencing tracked T-cell clones expanding and contracting after mild COVID-19 in two donors. The cohort comprised two young, previously healthy adult volunteers, one female and one male. What the authors observed across the whole study: Contracting CD4+ clones were located mainly in the CM and EM memory subsets, whereas CD8+ clones were found to be enriched in EMRA. Some responding clones were detected in pre-infection memory, which suggested that pre-existing cross-reactive memory T cells had joined the SARS-CoV-2 response. SARS-CoV-2 specificity was not confirmed for the second-wave clones peaking on day 37. Clones contracting from day 15 to 85 had balanced CD4/CD8 phenotypes, while a second wave expanding from day 15 to 37 was biased towards CD4+. Only two mild cases were covered by the study, and larger cohorts that include severe cases with pre-infection samples were considered necessary.

Reads for this sample came from an Illumina NovaSeq 6000. TCRalpha and TCRbeta cDNA libraries were constructed by 5'RACE with constant-segment primers, with sample barcodes and unique molecular identifiers being introduced. RNA was extracted from every sample with Trizol reagent. Libraries were amplified in two PCR steps, with a second sample barcode and Illumina TruSeq adapters added in the second step. Sequencing of the libraries was done on an Illumina NovaSeq, producing 2 x 150 bp paired-end reads. The paper's data handling went like this. Demultiplexing of reads and collapsing into UMI-guided consensus sequences were performed with migec v1.2.7. Using mixcr v2.1.11, UMI consensuses were aligned to TRA and TRB V and J templates and then assembled into clonotypes. A clonotype was counted as expanded or contracted only if both edgeR and NoisET called the change significant, with noise models trained on biological replicates. For edgeR calls, the cutoffs were a false discovery rate-adjusted p below 0.01 and a log2 fold-change threshold of 1. As an exploratory analysis of dynamics, max-normalized trajectories of the 1000 most abundant clonotypes were examined with PCA combined with hierarchical clustering. The CD4 or CD8 phenotype of responding clones was assigned using the separately sequenced CD4+ and CD8+ repertoires. Clones were called with MiXCR by TCRdb after fastp trimmed the public reads at Q25, and only in-frame beta chains were retained. Every entry covers one CDR3 protein and lists the most common genes and DNA from its rows. TCRdb's processing, not the authors', yielded these V and J calls. The sample profile shows 300,000 to 400,000 distinct CDR3 sequences; about an eighth of them were found once. 22% of the sample is in the top ten clones.

Ficoll-Paque density gradient centrifugation was the method used to isolate PBMCs. The sequenced sample was PBMCs or a T cell subset sorted from them (not recorded which). The TCR sequence derives from a man younger than 35 who had mild COVID-19 (a few samples of this study predate the infection). The sample titles of this study are shuffled in the database, so cell type and time point are left out; the donor was told from shared clones. This receptor chain uses TRBV27 and TRBJ1-5, with a weak D call of TRBD1 (5 bases match). The CDR3 in this case is CASSPRVGYSNQPQHF. The DNA sequence is as follows: TGTGCCAGCAGTCCCAGGGTGGGCTATAGCAATCAGCCCCAGCATTTT.